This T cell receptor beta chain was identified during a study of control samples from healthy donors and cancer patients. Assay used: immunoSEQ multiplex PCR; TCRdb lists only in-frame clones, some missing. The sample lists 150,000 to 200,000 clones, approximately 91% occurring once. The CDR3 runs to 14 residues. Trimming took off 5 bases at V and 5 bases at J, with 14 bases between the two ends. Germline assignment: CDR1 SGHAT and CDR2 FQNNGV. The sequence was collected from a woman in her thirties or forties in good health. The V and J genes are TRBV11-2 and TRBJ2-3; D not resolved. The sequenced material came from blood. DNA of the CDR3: TGTGCCAGCAGCCCCCGACGTTGGATAGATACGCAGTATTTT. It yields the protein CASSPRRWIDTQYF.